These 31 T cell receptor beta chains came from one sample sequenced in a study of blood T cell repertoires in COVID-19. The data were produced by immunoSEQ multiplex PCR, yet TCRdb's version contains in-frame clones alone and is incomplete. The profile shows 130,000 or so clones, 82% of them singletons. The sequencing sample was made of peripheral blood. The receptors derive from a woman in her 70s with acute or convalescent COVID-19.

The chain recombines TRBV27 with TRBJ1-1, with D unresolved. The germline gives CDR1 MNHEY, CDR2 SMNVEV (reference sequence). This CDR3 region has 14 residues. V was pared by 6 bases and J by 0 bases, with 11 bases between. The CDR3 protein is CASRSTSLNTEAFF. CDR3 nucleotide sequence: TGTGCCAGCAGATCGACAAGCCTGAACACTGAAGCTTTCTTT.

The rearrangement links TRBV5-5 to TRBJ2-4, with 8 bases fitting TRBD1. Germline-derived CDR1 and CDR2 are SGHKS and YYEKEE (reference sequence). The CDR3 length is 15 residues. Losses at the gene ends were 3 bases for V and 6 bases for J; bases not matched to a gene: 8. CDR3 residues: CASSWGTGPINIQYF. DNA of the CDR3: TGTGCCAGCAGCTGGGGGACAGGCCCAATAAACATTCAGTACTTC.

This clone appeared a few times. The chain carries TRBV4-2 and TRBJ2-7, with 7 bases aligning to TRBD2. J gave up 5 bases and V 1 base, and 2 bases lay outside the gene matches. Germline V gene sequence: CDR1 LGHNA, CDR2 YNFKEQ. The CDR3 length is 13 residues. CDR3 coding DNA: TGTGCCAGCAGCCAAGGACTAGCTGACGAGCAGTACGTC. This encodes CASSQGLADEQYV.

In its sample, this clone was seen a few times. The CDR3 protein is CASSYSMRDPNRNNEQFF. CDR3 DNA sequence: TGTGCCAGCAGTTACTCGATGAGGGATCCTAATCGGAACAATGAGCAGTTCTTC. The chain carries TRBV6-2 or TRBV6-3 and TRBJ2-1, with D tentatively TRBD2 (5 bases). Germline loops: CDR1 MNHEY, CDR2 SVGEGT. The CDR3 sequence is 18 residues long. The ends were cut back, 0 bases at V and 5 bases at J, with 20 bases in the middle.

The chain recombines TRBV30 with TRBJ2-1; perhaps TRBD2 as D (5 bases). The CDR3 has 15 residues. Per the germline V gene, CDR1 is GTSNPN and CDR2 is SVGIG (reference sequence). V was trimmed by 2 bases and J by 1 base, leaving 12 bases between them. The CDR3 loop is CAWSTTRVSYNEQFF. The CDR3 DNA follows: TGTGCCTGGAGTACGACGAGGGTATCCTACAATGAGCAGTTCTTC.

This sequence joins TRBV20-1 and TRBJ2-5; 10 bases match TRBD2. Germline assignment: CDR1 DFQATT and CDR2 SNEGSKA (reference sequence). There are 15 residues in the CDR3. V shed 3 bases, J shed 4 bases, and the junction held 8 bases outside the gene matches. CDR3 sequence: CSASLAGAPLETQYF. In nucleotides, the CDR3 is TGCAGTGCTAGTCTAGCGGGGGCCCCACTAGAGACCCAGTACTTC.

This clone was picked up one time. V gene TRBV12-2 combines with J gene TRBJ1-5; the DNA was not used to check the table's D call, TRBD1. TRBV12-2 is marked as a pseudogene. This CDR3 comprises 15 residues. The CDR3 region is CASRPYQGSAAPQHF. CDR3 nucleotides: TGTGCAAGTCGCCCCTACCAGGGGTCTGCCGCGCCCCAGCATTTT.

The V call is TRBV30, the J call TRBJ1-5; maybe TRBD1 (6 bases). The CDR3 has 14 residues. Germline lookup yields CDR1 GTSNPN and CDR2 SVGIG (reference sequence). V was pared by 0 bases and J by 5 bases, with 11 bases between. The CDR3 DNA is TGTGCCTGGAGTGTGGGACAAATCTATCAGCCCCAGCATTTT. Its protein is CAWSVGQIYQPQHF.

The chain combines TRBV3-1 (or the pseudogene TRBV3-2) with TRBJ1-2; the match to TRBD1 covers 7 bases. This CDR3 is built from 16 residues. Germline trimming cut 2 bases from V and 0 bases from J; bases unmatched to any gene: 6. CDR1 and CDR2 (germline): LGHDT, YNNKEL (reference sequence). The CDR3: CASSQTGARSNYGYTF. The CDR3 bases are TGTGCCAGCAGCCAAACAGGGGCCAGGTCTAACTATGGCTACACCTTC.

J is TRBJ1-1 and V is TRBV7-9; TRBD1 aligns across 8 bases. The CDR3 extends over 14 amino acids. Germline CDR1 reads SEHNR; CDR2 reads FQNEAQ (reference sequence). Trimming cost V 4 bases and J 3 bases; bases outside gene matches: 4. In nucleotides, the CDR3 is TGTGCCAGCAGCTCCAGGGGGCCGGACACTGAAGCTTTCTTT. Protein product: CASSSRGPDTEAFF.

This sequence joins TRBV25-1 and TRBJ2-5; 7 positions match TRBD2. The CDR3 totals 15 residues. CDR1 MGHDK and CDR2 SYGVNS come from the germline V gene. With 5 bases clipped from V and 0 bases from J, the junction kept 6 bases outside the gene matches. CDR3 region: CASSSRGGHQETQYF. The CDR3, as DNA: TGTGCCAGCAGTTCGCGCGGGGGACACCAAGAGACCCAGTACTTC.

This chain uses TRBV19 with TRBJ1-5; no firm D call. The CDR3 consists of 16 residues. Germline-derived CDR1 and CDR2 are LNHDA and SQIVND (reference sequence). Trimming stripped 4 bases from V and 3 bases from J, with 16 bases between. CDR3 coding DNA: TGTGCCAGTAGTACCACCCACCGGAGTCACAATCAGCCCCAGCATTTT. Translated, it gives CASSTTHRSHNQPQHF.

This chain connects TRBV19 to TRBJ1-1; D uncertain. V lost 3 bases and J 4 bases, leaving 9 bases between the germline ends. The CDR3 sequence is 13 residues long. Germline CDR1 is LNHDA and CDR2 is SQIVND (reference sequence). The CDR3 reads CASSIGEFTEAFF. As DNA, the CDR3 is TGTGCCAGTAGTATTGGGGAGTTCACTGAAGCTTTCTTT.

The chain links TRBV3-1 (or the pseudogene TRBV3-2) to TRBJ1-2, with 7 nucleotides matching TRBD1. This CDR3 spans 14 amino acids. V dropped 4 bases and J dropped 4; count of bases not matched to a gene: 6. Germline assignment: CDR1 LGHDT and CDR2 YNNKEL (reference sequence). The CDR3 loop is CASSLTGLFYGYTF. CDR3 nucleotide sequence: TGTGCCAGCAGCCTGACAGGGTTGTTCTATGGCTACACCTTC.

This sequence joins TRBV7-2 and TRBJ2-5; no clear D. Trimming cost V 8 bases and J 4 bases, with 14 bases left between them. This CDR3 contains 13 residues. Germline V gene lookup returns CDR1 SGHTA and CDR2 FQGNSA. The CDR3 DNA follows: TGTGCCAGCGCCGTTGGTACACGAGAGACCCAGTACTTC. Its protein product is CASAVGTRETQYF. Together with reference TRBV7-2 and TRBJ2-5, the CDR3 gives the full variable domain: GAGVSQSPSNKVTEKGKDVELRCDPISGHTALYWYRQSLGQGLEFLIYFQGNSAPDKSGLPSDRFSAERTGGSVSTLTIQRTQQEDSAVYLCASAVGTRETQYFGPGTRLLVL.

This chain connects TRBV19 to TRBJ1-3; D not certain. CDR3 length: 15 residues. Germline lookup yields CDR1 LNHDA and CDR2 SQIVND (reference sequence). V was cut by 3 bases and J by 0 bases, with 9 bases left in between. CDR3 nucleotides: TGTGCCAGTAGTATGGGCTCTCTCTCTGGAAACACCATATATTTT. Translating gives CASSMGSLSGNTIYF.

This clone was detected a few times. Additional DNA sequences in this sample encode the identical CDR3. This chain's CDR3 is CASSSDRGQPQHF. CDR3 bases: TGTGCCAGCAGCTCTGACAGGGGACAGCCCCAGCATTTT. The chain carries TRBV5-6 and TRBJ1-5; the match to TRBD1 covers 8 bases. Germline-derived CDR1 and CDR2 are SGHDT and YYEEEE. CDR3 length: 13 amino acids. The J segment lost 7 bases and the V segment lost 3 bases, leaving 3 bases of the junction unmatched.

CDR3 coding DNA: TGTGCCAGCAATAACTTGCTACCCTACGAGCAGTACGTC. It is translated as CASNNLLPYEQYV. J is TRBJ2-7 and V is TRBV2; no definite D call. V was clipped by 7 bases and J by 2 bases, with 12 bases between them. The CDR3 runs 13 residues. The germline V gene has CDR1 SNHLY and CDR2 FYNNEI.

The chain has TRBV6-5 and TRBJ1-1; TRBD1 matches 8 bases. Germline V gene sequence: CDR1 MNHEY, CDR2 SVGAGI. Germline trimming cut 8 bases from V and 3 bases from J; bases unmatched to any gene: 11. There are 15 residues in the CDR3. CDR3 residues: CASVTGDVLDTEAFF. CDR3 bases: TGTGCCAGCGTGACAGGGGATGTTTTGGACACTGAAGCTTTCTTT.

The chain recombines TRBV2 with TRBJ1-4, with a possible D match to TRBD1 (6 bases). Germline V gene lookup returns CDR1 SNHLY and CDR2 FYNNEI. Trimming pared 6 bases from V and 4 bases from J, leaving 12 bases between. The CDR3 loop spans 14 amino acids. The CDR3 loop is CASSRDTYNEKLFF. CDR3 in DNA: TGTGCCAGCAGCCGGGACACCTATAATGAAAAACTGTTTTTT. The whole variable domain, filled in from reference TRBV2 and TRBJ1-4, reads EPEVTQTPSHQVTQMGQEVILRCVPISNHLYFYWYRQILGQKVEFLVSFYNNEISEKSEIFDDQFSVERPDGSNFTLKIRSTKLEDSAMYFCASSRDTYNEKLFFGSGTQLSVL.

With regard to this clone: It is unclear where the CDR3 begins or ends on the DNA, so no DNA is shown, and the CDR3 is as TCRdb lists it. The V call is TRBV6-5, the J call TRBJ1-4; the D call TRBD1 from the table was never checked on the DNA. The CDR3 numbers 15 amino acids, ends counted. Germline V gene sequence: CDR1 MNHEY, CDR2 SVGAGI. The CDR3 reads CASSSSGQDNEKLFF.

Comments on this clone: Different DNA sequences within this sample yield the same CDR3. This sequence joins TRBV5-6 and TRBJ2-7, with D possibly TRBD1 on 5 matching bases. CDR1 and CDR2 from the germline V gene are SGHDT and YYEEEE. CDR3 length: 13 residues. The germline V and J ends were trimmed by 0 bases and 1 base, with 5 bases remaining between them. Written as DNA, the CDR3 is TGTGCCAGCAGCTTGGGACAGTCCTACGAGCAGTACTTC. Residues: CASSLGQSYEQYF.

This chain joins TRBV5-1 and TRBJ1-1; 10 bases are a match to TRBD1. Germline values: CDR1 SGHRS, CDR2 YFSETQ. Trimming removed 1 base from V and 0 bases from J; junction bases left unmatched: 9. This CDR3 spans 18 amino acids. CDR3 nucleotide sequence: TGCGCCAGCAGCTTGACCGGGACAGGGGTTACATTGAACACTGAAGCTTTCTTT. Residues: CASSLTGTGVTLNTEAFF.

J is TRBJ2-1 and V is TRBV4-2; the match to TRBD2 covers 10 bases. The CDR3 runs 16 residues. V lost 1 base and J lost 8; bases outside the gene matches: 8. CDR1 is LGHNA and CDR2 is YNFKEQ in the germline V gene. The CDR3 here is CASSQVRTSGLDEQFF. In nucleotides, the CDR3 is TGTGCCAGCAGCCAAGTCAGGACTAGCGGCTTGGATGAGCAGTTCTTC.

V gene TRBV19 combines with J gene TRBJ2-1; 12 nucleotides align to TRBD2. Germline CDR1 reads LNHDA; CDR2 reads SQIVND (reference sequence). The CDR3 runs to 18 residues. V lost 6 bases and J lost 2; bases outside the gene matches: 11. DNA of the CDR3: TGTGCCAGTAGCCCCACCGGGGCTAGCGGGGGGGCCTACAATGAGCAGTTCTTC. Translated, it gives CASSPTGASGGAYNEQFF.

The chain is built from TRBV3-1 (or the pseudogene TRBV3-2) and TRBJ2-2, with 9 nucleotides matching TRBD2. Trimming cost V 3 bases and J 4 bases; bases outside gene matches: 12. The CDR3 runs 18 residues. Germline V lookup: CDR1 LGHDT, CDR2 YNNKEL (reference sequence). Here the CDR3 reads CASSHLSGGPLGTGELFF. CDR3 DNA sequence: TGTGCCAGCAGCCACCTGAGCGGGGGGCCCCTGGGCACCGGGGAGCTGTTTTTT.

This chain connects TRBV6-5 to TRBJ2-5; D call uncertain. There are 11 residues in the CDR3. The germline V gene has CDR1 MNHEY and CDR2 SVGAGI. V shed 6 bases and J shed 2 bases, with 4 bases lying between them. CDR3 sequence reads: CASSTQETQYF. The DNA of the CDR3 is TGTGCCAGCAGCACACAAGAGACCCAGTACTTC.

The chain carries TRBV13 and TRBJ2-3; maybe TRBD2 (7 bases). CDR1 and CDR2 from the germline V gene are PRHDT and FYEKMQ (reference sequence). The CDR3 runs 16 residues. V gave up 1 base and J gave up 3 bases, with 14 bases separating them. The CDR3 is CASSLVGGGRTDTQYF. The DNA of the CDR3 is TGTGCCAGCAGCTTAGTTGGGGGGGGCCGAACAGATACGCAGTATTTT.

The chain joins TRBV7-2 to TRBJ1-5, with D perhaps TRBD1 (6 bases). The CDR3 sequence is 13 residues long. Germline V gene data show CDR1 as SGHTA and CDR2 as FQGNSA. V dropped 8 bases and J dropped 2 bases, with 10 bases sitting between them. The CDR3 loop is CASRGAGNQPQHF. Written as DNA, the CDR3 is TGTGCCAGCCGGGGGGCCGGCAATCAGCCCCAGCATTTT.

A few counts support this clone. This chain uses TRBV24-1 with TRBJ1-5, with D possibly being TRBD1 (5 bases). This CDR3 is 18 amino acids long. Germline CDR1 and CDR2: KGHDR and SFDVKD. The V gene lost 2 bases and the J gene lost 5 bases, with 21 bases spanning the gap. The CDR3 protein is CATSDSTNPAGYYQPQHF. The CDR3 region has the DNA TGTGCCACCAGTGATTCTACAAACCCCGCAGGGTACTATCAGCCCCAGCATTTT.

The rearrangement links TRBV11-2 to TRBJ2-2, with D perhaps TRBD2 (5 bases). The CDR3 loop spans 16 amino acids. The V gene's germline CDR1 is SGHAT and CDR2 FQNNGV. V lost 5 bases and J 3 bases, leaving 16 bases between the germline ends. In DNA, the CDR3 is TGTGCCAGCAGCCGTAAGAGGGCCGTCGACACCGGGGAGCTGTTTTTT. Its translation is CASSRKRAVDTGELFF.